This entry lists 28 T cell receptor beta chains sequenced from one sample in a study of T cell changes during pregnancy in multiple sclerosis. The data were produced by immunoSEQ multiplex PCR, yet TCRdb's version contains in-frame clones alone and is incomplete. The repertoire holds about 68,000 clones, with around 90% as singletons. The source material was peripheral blood, sampled in the first trimester of pregnancy. Receptors were obtained from a female donor with multiple sclerosis, enrolled in a pregnancy study.

The chain has TRBV18 and TRBJ1-4; TRBD1 aligns across 8 bases. This CDR3 contains 15 residues. Germline V gives CDR1 KGHSH, CDR2 LQKENI. V shed 0 bases, J shed 8 bases, and the junction held 5 bases outside the gene matches. CDR3 sequence: CASSPPTGEGEKLFF. In DNA form, the CDR3 reads TGTGCCAGCTCACCACCGACAGGGGAGGGAGAAAAACTGTTTTTT. Drawing the rest from reference TRBV18 and TRBJ1-4, the complete variable domain is NAGVMQNPRHLVRRRGQEARLRCSPMKGHSHVYWYRQLPEEGLKFMVYLQKENIIDESGMPKERFSAEFPKEGPSILRIQQVVRGDSAAYFCASSPPTGEGEKLFFGSGTQLSVL.

The rearrangement joins TRBV25-1 to TRBJ2-1; D is undetermined. The CDR3 is 11 amino acids. Looked up from germline, CDR1 is MGHDK and CDR2 is SYGVNS. V lost 5 bases, J lost 9 bases, and 8 bases lay in between. CDR3 DNA sequence: TGTGCCAGCAGTTCGGTGTTTGAGCAGTTCTTC. Its protein product is CASSSVFEQFF.

The chain joins TRBV28 to TRBJ2-2; 8 bases map to TRBD1. From germline, CDR1 is MDHEN and CDR2 SYDVKM. V lost 5 bases and J lost 5; bases outside the gene matches: 13. CDR3 length: 17 residues. This CDR3 reads CASSTSGGQGGTGELFF. DNA for the CDR3: TGTGCCAGCAGTACCTCCGGAGGACAGGGAGGAACCGGGGAGCTGTTTTTT.

V usage is TRBV15 and J usage is TRBJ2-5; no reliable D call. Trimming removed 1 base from V and 0 bases from J, with 12 bases in between. The CDR3 consists of 16 residues. From germline, CDR1 is LNHNV and CDR2 YYDKDF (reference sequence). CDR3: CATSRGDTMYQETQYF. The CDR3 DNA reads as TGTGCCACCAGCAGAGGTGACACCATGTACCAAGAGACCCAGTACTTC. Supplemented by reference TRBV15 and TRBJ2-5, the full variable domain reads DAMVIQNPRYQVTQFGKPVTLSCSQTLNHNVMYWYQQKSSQAPKLLFHYYDKDFNNEADTPDNFQSRRPNTSFCFLDIRSPGLGDTAMYLCATSRGDTMYQETQYFGPGTRLLVL.

The chain is built from TRBV5-1 and TRBJ2-1, with 9 positions matching TRBD1. CDR3 size: 16 residues. Germline CDR1 SGHRS, CDR2 YFSETQ. The trim removed 7 bases at V and 7 bases at J, leaving 15 bases unmatched. In DNA form, the CDR3 reads TGCGCCAGCTCCCTGCAGGGGGACAGGGTCTGGAATGAGCAGTTCTTC. Encoded protein: CASSLQGDRVWNEQFF.

J is TRBJ1-1 and V is TRBV6-5; D remains ambiguous. The CDR3 is 13 residues long. The V end was cut by 6 bases, the J end by 0 bases, with 8 bases between. The germline V gene has CDR1 MNHEY and CDR2 SVGAGI. The chain's CDR3 is CASSRTVNTEAFF. Here the CDR3 DNA reads TGTGCCAGCAGCCGCACGGTGAACACTGAAGCTTTCTTT.

This rearrangement joins TRBV5-4 to TRBJ1-1; possibly TRBD1 for D (5 bases). The CDR3 has 16 amino acids. The V gene's germline CDR1 is SGHNT and CDR2 YYREEE (reference sequence). V was trimmed by 3 bases and J by 3 bases, leaving 18 bases between them. The DNA for the CDR3 is TGTGCCAGCAGCTCAAGACAGACCAGCGTAGACACTGAAGCTTTCTTT. It codes for CASSSRQTSVDTEAFF. Full variable domain (remainder filled in from reference TRBV5-4 and TRBJ1-1): ETGVTQSPTHLIKTRGQQVTLRCSSQSGHNTVSWYQQALGQGPQFIFQYYREEENGRGNFPPRFSGLQFPNYSSELNVNALELDDSALYLCASSSRQTSVDTEAFFGQGTRLTVV.

The V and J genes are TRBV16 and TRBJ1-5, with 7 bases that match TRBD1. The ends lost 4 bases at V and 4 bases at J; junction bases unmatched: 7. This CDR3 contains 15 residues. Per the germline V gene, CDR1 is KGHSY and CDR2 is FQNENV. CDR3 DNA sequence: TGTGCCAGCAGCCGCGAGGGGGCCCTAAATCAGCCCCAGCATTTT. Protein sequence: CASSREGALNQPQHF.

In DNA, the CDR3 is TGTGCCAGCAGCCTGACTAGCGGGGGCGTGGGGGGGGAGCTGTTTTTT. Translating gives CASSLTSGGVGGELFF. The chain uses TRBV11-3 and TRBJ2-2; 12 bases are a match to TRBD2. The CDR3 is 16 amino acids. After removal of 5 bases from V and 8 bases from J, the junction contained 9 bases not matched to a gene. Germline V CDR1 and CDR2: SGHNT, YENEEA.

J is TRBJ1-5 and V is TRBV5-1; possible D gene TRBD1, 5 bases. This CDR3 is built from 15 residues. Germline-derived CDR1 and CDR2 are SGHRS and YFSETQ. V was pared by 0 bases and J by 5 bases, with 12 bases between. This CDR3 reads CASSLEGDPDQPQHF. CDR3 nucleotide sequence: TGCGCCAGCAGCTTGGAAGGGGATCCGGATCAGCCCCAGCATTTT.

V is TRBV6-6 and J is TRBJ2-1, with TRBD2 identical over 8 bases. V lost 6 bases, J lost 4 bases, and 8 bases stayed unmatched. CDR3 length: 15 amino acids. From germline, CDR1 is MNHNY and CDR2 SVGAGI (reference sequence). CDR3 DNA sequence: TGTGCCAGCAGCCTAAGCGGGGGACTTTACAATGAGCAGTTCTTC. This translates into CASSLSGGLYNEQFF.

The V call is TRBV9, the J call TRBJ1-2; D is possibly TRBD1 (6 bases). Trimming pared 0 bases from V and 7 bases from J, leaving 10 bases between. There are 13 residues in the CDR3. Germline CDR1 is SGDLS and CDR2 is YYNGEE. The CDR3 DNA is TGTGCCAGCAGCGTAGAAGGGGGGGGTGGCTACACCTTC. Amino acids: CASSVEGGGGYTF.

The chain recombines TRBV27 with TRBJ2-1; TRBD2 aligns across 12 bases. The V and J ends lost 6 bases and 7 bases, in that order; junction bases with no gene match: 4. From germline, CDR1 is MNHEY and CDR2 SMNVEV (reference sequence). This CDR3 has 14 amino acids. In DNA, the CDR3 is TGTGCCAGCAGGCGGCTAGCGGGAGGGAATGAGCAGTTCTTC. Protein product: CASRRLAGGNEQFF.

The chain carries TRBV19 and TRBJ1-4; 8 nucleotides agree with TRBD1. The CDR3 length is 14 residues. Looked up from germline, CDR1 is LNHDA and CDR2 is SQIVND (reference sequence). Trimming cost V 8 bases and J 10 bases; bases outside gene matches: 12. For the CDR3, the DNA is TGTGCCAGTCAACCGGGACAGGAGTTCGGAAAACTGTTTTTT. This encodes CASQPGQEFGKLFF.

V and J are TRBV6-1 and TRBJ2-1, with D maybe TRBD2 (5 bases). The ends were cut back, 6 bases at V and 8 bases at J, with 5 bases in the middle. The CDR3 sequence is 10 residues long. CDR1 and CDR2 (germline): MNHNS, SASEGT. CDR3 amino acids: CASRRDEQFF. In DNA, the CDR3 is TGTGCCAGCAGGCGGGATGAGCAGTTCTTC.

V and J are TRBV2 and TRBJ1-1; D unclear. Per the germline V gene, CDR1 is SNHLY and CDR2 is FYNNEI. Trimming removed 6 bases at V and 0 bases at J, with 11 bases between. The CDR3 length is 14 residues. The CDR3 coding sequence is TGTGCCAGCAGAGCCGACATACTGAACACTGAAGCTTTCTTT. The encoded protein is CASRADILNTEAFF.

V gene TRBV29-1 combines with J gene TRBJ1-1; possibly TRBD1 for D (5 bases). V lost 3 bases, J lost 1 base, and 9 bases lay in between. Germline-derived CDR1 and CDR2 are SQVTM and ANQGSEA. This CDR3 is 13 amino acids long. The CDR3 bases are TGCAGCGTTGACGCCAGGGCGAACACTGAAGCTTTCTTT. Its protein is CSVDARANTEAFF.

The gene calls are TRBV27 and TRBJ1-1, with a tentative D call TRBD1 (5 bases). Germline V gene data show CDR1 as MNHEY and CDR2 as SMNVEV (reference sequence). This CDR3 region has 14 residues. V lost 2 bases, J lost 4 bases, and 11 bases lay in between. The CDR3 sequence: CASSLRQLGTEAFF. The CDR3 nucleotides are TGTGCCAGCAGTTTACGACAGCTCGGCACTGAAGCTTTCTTT.

The chain carries TRBV6-5 and TRBJ2-3; the D gene is possibly TRBD2 (5 bases). Between the trimmed V and J ends, which lost 1 base and 8 bases, there was a span of 13 bases. The CDR3 is 14 residues long. Germline CDR1 MNHEY, CDR2 SVGAGI. CDR3 loop: CASSYLQGLATQYF. The CDR3 DNA sequence: TGTGCCAGCAGTTACTTACAAGGGCTAGCTACGCAGTATTTT.

This chain links TRBV27 with TRBJ2-7; possibly TRBD1 for D (7 bases). Between the trimmed V and J ends, which lost 6 bases and 3 bases, there was a span of 18 bases. CDR1 and CDR2 (germline): MNHEY, SMNVEV (reference sequence). The CDR3 extends over 15 amino acids. In DNA, the CDR3 is TGTGCCAGCAGCTCAGCCAGGGGGACTCTCTACGAGCAGTACTTC. It specifies CASSSARGTLYEQYF.

This rearrangement joins TRBV11-2 to TRBJ2-3, with 10 bases aligning to TRBD1. Trimming cost V 4 bases and J 0 bases; bases outside gene matches: 4. The germline gives CDR1 SGHAT, CDR2 FQNNGV. This CDR3 is built from 16 residues. CDR3 loop: CASSSGTGASTDTQYF. Here the CDR3 DNA reads TGTGCCAGCAGCTCCGGGACAGGGGCTAGCACAGATACGCAGTATTTT. The full variable domain, with the rest looked up from reference TRBV11-2 and TRBJ2-3, is EAGVAQSPRYKIIEKRQSVAFWCNPISGHATLYWYQQILGQGPKLLIQFQNNGVVDDSQLPKDRFSAERLKGVDSTLKIQPAKLEDSAVYLCASSSGTGASTDTQYFGPGTRLTVL.

The V gene is TRBV19, the J gene TRBJ1-5, with a tentative D call TRBD1 (6 bases). The CDR3 length is 14 residues. V lost 9 bases and J lost 0, with 12 bases in between. The germline V gene has CDR1 LNHDA and CDR2 SQIVND (reference sequence). The CDR3 region is CASGQFPSNQPQHF. DNA of the CDR3: TGTGCCAGCGGACAGTTCCCTAGCAATCAGCCCCAGCATTTT.

The chain carries TRBV10-3 and TRBJ1-2; the D is unclear. In germline, CDR1 is ENHRY, CDR2 SYGVKD. The V and J ends lost 7 bases and 5 bases respectively, with 14 bases between them. The length of the CDR3 is 13 residues. CDR3 loop: CAITPTPRYGYTF. DNA for the CDR3: TGTGCCATCACCCCAACACCCCGTTATGGCTACACCTTC.

The V call is TRBV5-6, the J call TRBJ2-1; 7 bases line up with TRBD2. The ends lost 0 bases at V and 10 bases at J; junction bases unmatched: 7. CDR3 length: 14 amino acids. The germline gives CDR1 SGHDT, CDR2 YYEEEE. Here the CDR3 reads CASSLVQRGAEQFF. The CDR3 nucleotides read TGTGCCAGCAGCTTGGTCCAGCGGGGAGCCGAGCAGTTCTTC.

The V and J genes are TRBV11-2 and TRBJ2-7; 10 bases agree with TRBD2. Germline CDR1 reads SGHAT; CDR2 reads FQNNGV. V shed 5 bases and J 4 bases; nucleotides not matched to a gene: 20. The CDR3 is made up of 19 amino acids. The DNA of the CDR3 is TGTGCCAGCAGCGGCGGTTGGGGACTAGCGCCCAAAAGGCCTTACGAGCAGTACTTC. It translates to CASSGGWGLAPKRPYEQYF.

The chain recombines TRBV4-1 with TRBJ1-2, with a tentative D call TRBD1 (5 bases). V lost 4 bases, J lost 2 bases, and 14 bases lay in between. This CDR3 spans 15 amino acids. Germline values: CDR1 MGHRA, CDR2 YSYEKL. The CDR3 sequence: CASSLNGGLNYGYTF. The CDR3 DNA reads TGCGCCAGCAGCCTTAACGGGGGACTAAACTATGGCTACACCTTC.

This clone was recorded only once. This chain uses TRBV30 with TRBJ2-7; D is perhaps TRBD1 (6 bases). Trimming removed 5 bases from V and 1 base from J, with 9 bases in between. The CDR3 runs 12 residues. CDR1 is GTSNPN, CDR2 SVGIG, per germline (reference sequence). CDR3 coding DNA: TGTGCCTGGGCACAGGGTTCCTACGAGCAGTACTTC. As protein: CAWAQGSYEQYF.

CDR3 bases: TGTGCCATCAGTATCCTTTCGCTAGCGAGGAGCTCCTACAATGAGCAGTTCTTC. This gives the protein CAISILSLARSSYNEQFF. This chain uses TRBV10-3 with TRBJ2-1; weak D call: TRBD2 (6 bases). V shed 5 bases and J shed 0 bases, with 20 bases lying between them. There are 18 residues in the CDR3. Germline V gene lookup returns CDR1 ENHRY and CDR2 SYGVKD.